This T cell receptor beta chain comes out of a study of cytomegalovirus exposure and HLA in healthy donors. Study details: An analysis done earlier identified about 120 million unique TCR beta sequences from about 179 million T cells.

Overall study findings and caveats: The study found most TCR sequences rare, yet found some public TCRs in many donors. What a later analysis reportedly showed was that an Asian-associated ancestry cluster had fewer N-insertions than the 666-donor mean.

V was pared by 6 bases and J by 12 bases, with 21 bases between. CDR3 length: 14 amino acids. Germline V gives CDR1 MDHEN, CDR2 SYDVKM. A word on this clone: What it binds is unknown.

The PCR contained 60 Vbeta and 13 Jbeta primers. Sequencing was performed with immunoSEQ multiplex PCR; in TCRdb, only in-frame clones are kept and a portion is missing. The sample carries 170,000 or so clones, under 90% recorded once. The sample consisted of PBMCs. The receptor's source is a young man in good health and CMV-seronegative. The chain couples TRBV28 to TRBJ2-1, with D perhaps matching TRBD2 (6 bases). The CDR3 bases are TGTGCCAGCAGCTCGGGGGTCCCCCTTAAGGGGCAGTTCTTC. Its protein is CASSSGVPLKGQFF.